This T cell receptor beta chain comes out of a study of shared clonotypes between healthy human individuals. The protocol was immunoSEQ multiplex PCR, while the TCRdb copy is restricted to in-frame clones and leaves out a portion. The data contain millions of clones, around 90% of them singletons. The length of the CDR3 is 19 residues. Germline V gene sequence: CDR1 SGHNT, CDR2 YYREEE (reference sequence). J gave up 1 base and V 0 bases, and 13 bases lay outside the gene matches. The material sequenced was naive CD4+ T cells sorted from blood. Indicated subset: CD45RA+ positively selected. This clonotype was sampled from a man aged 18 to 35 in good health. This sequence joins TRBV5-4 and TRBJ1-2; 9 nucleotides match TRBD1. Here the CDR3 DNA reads TGTGCCAGCAGCTTGGAAGATACCGGGACAGGGACTAATAACTATGGCTACACCTTC. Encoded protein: CASSLEDTGTGTNNYGYTF.